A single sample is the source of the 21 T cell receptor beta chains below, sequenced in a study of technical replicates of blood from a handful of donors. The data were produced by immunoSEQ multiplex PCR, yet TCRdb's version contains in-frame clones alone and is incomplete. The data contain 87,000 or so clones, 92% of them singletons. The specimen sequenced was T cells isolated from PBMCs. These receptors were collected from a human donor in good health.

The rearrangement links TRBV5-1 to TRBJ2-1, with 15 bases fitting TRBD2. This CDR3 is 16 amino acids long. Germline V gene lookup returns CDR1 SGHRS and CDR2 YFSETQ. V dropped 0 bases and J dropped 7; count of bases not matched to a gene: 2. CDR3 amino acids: CASSLAGLAGGNEQFF. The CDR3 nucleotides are TGCGCCAGCAGCTTGGCGGGACTAGCGGGAGGTAATGAGCAGTTCTTC.

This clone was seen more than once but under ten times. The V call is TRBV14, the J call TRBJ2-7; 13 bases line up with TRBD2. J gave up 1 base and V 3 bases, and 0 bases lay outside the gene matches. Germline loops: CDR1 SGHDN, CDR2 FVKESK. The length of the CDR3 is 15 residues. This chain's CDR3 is CASSQGLAGSYEQYF. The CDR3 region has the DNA TGTGCCAGCAGCCAGGGACTAGCGGGGTCCTACGAGCAGTACTTC.

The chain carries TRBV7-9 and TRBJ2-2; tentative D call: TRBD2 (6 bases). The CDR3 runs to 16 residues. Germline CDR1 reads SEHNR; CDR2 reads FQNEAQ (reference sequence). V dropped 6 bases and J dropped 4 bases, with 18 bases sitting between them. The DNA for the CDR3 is TGTGCCAGCAGTACTAGCTCTCAAGTGATCACCGGGGAGCTGTTTTTT. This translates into CASSTSSQVITGELFF.

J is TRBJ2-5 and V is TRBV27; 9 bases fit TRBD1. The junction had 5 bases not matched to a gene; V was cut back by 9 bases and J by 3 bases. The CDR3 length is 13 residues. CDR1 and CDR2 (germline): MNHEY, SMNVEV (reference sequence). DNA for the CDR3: TGTGCCAGTGGACAGGGGAAGAAAGAGACCCAGTACTTC. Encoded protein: CASGQGKKETQYF.

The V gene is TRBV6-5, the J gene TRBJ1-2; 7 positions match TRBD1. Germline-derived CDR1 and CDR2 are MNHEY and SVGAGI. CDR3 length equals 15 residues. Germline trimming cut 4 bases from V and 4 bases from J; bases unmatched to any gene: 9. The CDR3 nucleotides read TGTGCCAGCAGTTTAGAACTGGAGGGGGCCTATGGCTACACCTTC. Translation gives CASSLELEGAYGYTF.

DNA of the CDR3: TGCGCCAGCAGCTTCCGACAGGGACTTTCGAATGAGCAGTTCTTC. Translation: CASSFRQGLSNEQFF. The V call is TRBV4-1, the J call TRBJ2-1, with D maybe TRBD1 (7 bases). The germline CDR1 and CDR2 sequences are MGHRA and YSYEKL. Trimming took off 5 bases at V and 7 bases at J, with 18 bases between the two ends. The CDR3 is made up of 15 amino acids.

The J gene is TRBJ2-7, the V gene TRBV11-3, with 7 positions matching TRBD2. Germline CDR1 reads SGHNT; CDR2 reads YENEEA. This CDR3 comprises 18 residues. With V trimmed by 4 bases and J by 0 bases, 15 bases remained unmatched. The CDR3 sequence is CASSSAATLAVLSYEQYF. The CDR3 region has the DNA TGTGCCAGCAGCTCCGCCGCGACTCTAGCGGTACTCTCCTACGAGCAGTACTTC.

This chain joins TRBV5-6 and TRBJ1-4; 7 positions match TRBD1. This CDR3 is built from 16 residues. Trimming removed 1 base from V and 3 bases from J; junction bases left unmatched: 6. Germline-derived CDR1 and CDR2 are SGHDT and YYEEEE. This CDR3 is CASSLISGTANEKLFF. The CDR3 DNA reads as TGTGCCAGCAGCTTGATCTCGGGGACAGCTAATGAAAAACTGTTTTTT.

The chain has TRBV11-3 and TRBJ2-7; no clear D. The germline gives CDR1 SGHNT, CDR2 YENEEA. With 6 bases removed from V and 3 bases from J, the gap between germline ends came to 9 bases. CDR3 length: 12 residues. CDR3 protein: CASSRTGYEQYF. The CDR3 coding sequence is TGTGCCAGCAGTCGCACGGGCTACGAGCAGTACTTC.

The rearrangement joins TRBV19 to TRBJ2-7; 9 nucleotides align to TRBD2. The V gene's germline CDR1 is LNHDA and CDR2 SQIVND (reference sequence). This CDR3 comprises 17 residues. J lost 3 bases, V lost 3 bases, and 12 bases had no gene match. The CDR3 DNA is TGTGCCAGTAGTATCTTGGGCCTGGCTAGCGGGATCTACGAGCAGTACTTC. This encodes CASSILGLASGIYEQYF.

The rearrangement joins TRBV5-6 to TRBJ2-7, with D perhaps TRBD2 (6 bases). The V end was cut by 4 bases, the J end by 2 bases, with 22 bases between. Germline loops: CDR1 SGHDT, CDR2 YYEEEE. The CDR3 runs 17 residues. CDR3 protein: CASSVVAVGGLAYEQYF. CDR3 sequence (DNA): TGTGCCAGCAGCGTGGTGGCCGTCGGGGGTCTCGCCTACGAGCAGTACTTC. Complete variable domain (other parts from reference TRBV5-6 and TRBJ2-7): DAGVTQSPTHLIKTRGQQVTLRCSPKSGHDTVSWYQQALGQGPQFIFQYYEEEERQRGNFPDRFSGHQFPNYSSELNVNALLLGDSALYLCASSVVAVGGLAYEQYFGPGTRLTVT.

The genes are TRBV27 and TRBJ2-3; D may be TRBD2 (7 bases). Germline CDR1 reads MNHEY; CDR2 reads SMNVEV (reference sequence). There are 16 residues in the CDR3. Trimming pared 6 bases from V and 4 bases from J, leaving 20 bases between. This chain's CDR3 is CASSSVWGGSPDTQYF. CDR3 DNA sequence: TGTGCCAGCAGCTCCGTGTGGGGGGGCTCCCCAGATACGCAGTATTTT.

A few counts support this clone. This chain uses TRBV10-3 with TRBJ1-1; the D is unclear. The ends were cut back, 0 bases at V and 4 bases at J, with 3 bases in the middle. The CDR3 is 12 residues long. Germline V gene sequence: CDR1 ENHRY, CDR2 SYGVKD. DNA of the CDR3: TGTGCCATCAGTGAGTCGAGCACTGAAGCTTTCTTT. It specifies CAISESSTEAFF.

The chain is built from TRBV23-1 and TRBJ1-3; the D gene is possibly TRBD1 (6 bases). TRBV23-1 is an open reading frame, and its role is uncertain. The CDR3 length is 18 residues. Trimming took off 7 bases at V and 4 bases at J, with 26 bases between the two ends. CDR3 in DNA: TGCGCCAGCACCGTCCCGGGGCACAGGGCGCCCGGGGGAAACACCATATATTTT. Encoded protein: CASTVPGHRAPGGNTIYF.

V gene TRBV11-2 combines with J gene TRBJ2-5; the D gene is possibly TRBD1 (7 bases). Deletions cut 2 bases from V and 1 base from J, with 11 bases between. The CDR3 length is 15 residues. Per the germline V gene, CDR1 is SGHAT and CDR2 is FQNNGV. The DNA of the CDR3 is TGTGCCAGCAGCTTACGGAGGGACAGCCAAGAGACCCAGTACTTC. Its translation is CASSLRRDSQETQYF.

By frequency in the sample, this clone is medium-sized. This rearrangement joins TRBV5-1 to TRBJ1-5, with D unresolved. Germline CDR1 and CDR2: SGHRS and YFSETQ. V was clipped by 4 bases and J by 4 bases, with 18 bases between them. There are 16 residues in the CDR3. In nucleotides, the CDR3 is TGCGCCAGCAGCGAGGGTTCCCCGGGATTAAATCAGCCCCAGCATTTT. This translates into CASSEGSPGLNQPQHF.

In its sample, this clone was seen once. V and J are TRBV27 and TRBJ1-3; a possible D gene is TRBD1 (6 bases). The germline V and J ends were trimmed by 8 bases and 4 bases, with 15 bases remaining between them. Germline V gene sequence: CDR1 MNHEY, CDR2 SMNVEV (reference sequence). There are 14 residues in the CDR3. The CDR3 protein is CASGPGQYGNTIYF. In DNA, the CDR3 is TGTGCCAGCGGCCCCGGACAGTACGGAAACACCATATATTTT.

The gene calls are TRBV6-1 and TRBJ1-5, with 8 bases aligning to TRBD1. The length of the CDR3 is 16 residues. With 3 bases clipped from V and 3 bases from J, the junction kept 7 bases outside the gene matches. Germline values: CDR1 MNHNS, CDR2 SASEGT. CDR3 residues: CASSDWGTGHNQPQHF. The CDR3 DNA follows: TGTGCCAGCAGTGATTGGGGGACAGGACACAATCAGCCCCAGCATTTT.

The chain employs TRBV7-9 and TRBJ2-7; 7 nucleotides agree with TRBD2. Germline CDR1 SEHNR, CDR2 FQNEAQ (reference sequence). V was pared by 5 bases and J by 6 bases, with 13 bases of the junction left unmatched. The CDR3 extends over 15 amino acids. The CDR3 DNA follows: TGTGCCAGCAGCCCTACGCGACTAGCTACTCCCGAGCAGTACTTC. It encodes CASSPTRLATPEQYF.

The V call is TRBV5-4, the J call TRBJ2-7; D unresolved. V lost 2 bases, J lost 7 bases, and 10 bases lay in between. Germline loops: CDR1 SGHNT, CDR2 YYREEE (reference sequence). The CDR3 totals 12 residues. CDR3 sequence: CASSFTGFEQYF. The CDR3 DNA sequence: TGTGCCAGCAGCTTTACCGGGTTTGAGCAGTACTTC.

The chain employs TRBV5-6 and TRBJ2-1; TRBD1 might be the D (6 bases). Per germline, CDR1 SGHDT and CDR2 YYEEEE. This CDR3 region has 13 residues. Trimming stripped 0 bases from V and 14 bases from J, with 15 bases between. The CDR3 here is CASSLGRDIGEFF. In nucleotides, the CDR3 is TGTGCCAGCAGCTTGGGCCGGGACATAGGAGAGTTCTTC.